Each of the 32 T cell receptor beta chains below was sequenced from the same sample in a study of CD8 T cells in Susac syndrome. The RNA input was about 0.5 to 1 ug, and it was reverse transcribed with random hexamers. One entry per CDR3 protein results from TCRdb running MiXCR on the immunoSEQ multiplex PCR reads. The profile covers around 130,000 distinct CDR3 sequences, with nearly 96% appearing a single time and less than 0.15% taken by the ten largest. The sample was CD4+ T cells from PBMCs. These receptors were collected from a human donor with Susac syndrome.

This chain connects TRBV29-1 to TRBJ2-1; D assignment may be TRBD1 or TRBD2 (6 bases each). Germline V gene data show CDR1 as SQVTM and CDR2 as ANQGSEA. Trimming took 7 bases from V and 4 from J, leaving 14 bases between them. The CDR3 spans 13 residues. The CDR3 nucleotides are TGCAGCGGTAGAGAAGGGGGGTACAATGAGCAGTTCTTC. This encodes CSGREGGYNEQFF.

This chain connects TRBV6-5 to TRBJ2-7; D might be TRBD1 (6 bases). This CDR3 has 16 amino acids. Per the germline V gene, CDR1 is MNHEY and CDR2 is SVGAGI. The V gene lost 2 bases and the J gene lost 1 base, with 15 bases spanning the gap. The CDR3 loop is CASSYVPPGTSYEQYF. CDR3 bases: TGTGCCAGCAGTTACGTTCCCCCAGGGACATCCTACGAGCAGTACTTC.

The chain couples TRBV5-1 to TRBJ2-7; D not resolved. The germline gives CDR1 SGHRS, CDR2 YFSETQ. The CDR3 spans 11 residues. Between the trimmed V and J ends, which lost 4 bases and 3 bases, there was a span of 5 bases. The CDR3 sequence: CASSADYEQYF. The DNA for the CDR3 is TGCGCCAGCAGCGCAGACTACGAGCAGTACTTC.

A single count supports this clonotype. V and J are TRBV7-6 and TRBJ1-3; no definite D call. The CDR3 sequence is 16 residues long. Germline values: CDR1 SGHVS, CDR2 FNYEAQ. Trimming stripped 5 bases from V and 4 bases from J, with 18 bases between. The CDR3 loop is CASSPLPGELGNTIYF. CDR3 bases: TGTGCCAGCAGCCCTCTTCCAGGAGAGCTCGGAAACACCATATATTTT. The full variable domain, rest sourced from reference TRBV7-6 and TRBJ1-3, is GAGVSQSPRYKVTKRGQDVALRCDPISGHVSLYWYRQALGQGPEFLTYFNYEAQQDKSGLPNDRFSAERPEGSISTLTIQRTEQRDSAMYRCASSPLPGELGNTIYFGEGSWLTVV.

V is TRBV5-1 and J is TRBJ2-6; D may be TRBD2 (5 bases). With 4 bases removed from V and 0 bases from J, the gap between germline ends came to 11 bases. CDR3 length equals 16 residues. Germline V gene sequence: CDR1 SGHRS, CDR2 YFSETQ. The CDR3 protein is CASSGIEGSGANVLTF. The CDR3 bases are TGCGCCAGCAGCGGCATTGAGGGCTCTGGGGCCAACGTCCTGACTTTC. The whole variable domain, filled in from reference TRBV5-1 and TRBJ2-6, reads KAGVTQTPRYLIKTRGQQVTLSCSPISGHRSVSWYQQTPGQGLQFLFEYFSETQRNKGNFPGRFSGRQFSNSRSEMNVSTLELGDSALYLCASSGIEGSGANVLTFGAGSRLTVL.

The V and J genes are TRBV29-1 and TRBJ1-2; D is ambiguous. The length of the CDR3 is 11 residues. With 3 bases removed from V and 3 bases from J, the gap between germline ends came to 5 bases. CDR1 SQVTM and CDR2 ANQGSEA come from the germline V gene. The CDR3 reads CSVDTDYGYTF. Here the CDR3 DNA reads TGCAGCGTTGATACGGACTATGGCTACACCTTC.

The chain combines TRBV20-1 with TRBJ2-1, with 8 bases matching TRBD2. CDR1 is DFQATT and CDR2 is SNEGSKA in the germline V gene (reference sequence). The CDR3 spans 15 residues. J lost 4 bases, V lost 1 base, and 6 bases had no gene match. CDR3 nucleotide sequence: TGCAGTGCTAGAGCGGGCGGGAGGCTATACAATGAGCAGTTCTTC. Encoded protein: CSARAGGRLYNEQFF.

The chain uses TRBV20-1 and TRBJ2-7; 9 bases fit TRBD1. The CDR3 length is 16 residues. CDR1 is DFQATT, CDR2 SNEGSKA, per germline (reference sequence). V lost 2 bases to trimming and J lost 6 bases; unmatched junction nucleotides: 14. The chain's CDR3 is CSARFPGTGLAREQYF. The CDR3 DNA follows: TGCAGTGCTAGATTCCCCGGGACAGGGTTAGCGCGCGAGCAGTACTTC.

The V gene is TRBV20-1, the J gene TRBJ2-7; tentative D call: TRBD1 (6 bases). Trimming took 5 bases from V and 2 from J, leaving 19 bases between them. The germline gives CDR1 DFQATT, CDR2 SNEGSKA (reference sequence). CDR3 length: 15 amino acids. CDR3 DNA: TGCAGTGCTGTTTCCGGGACATTCCTTGCCTACGAGCAGTACTTC. Amino acids: CSAVSGTFLAYEQYF.

The chain uses TRBV29-1 and TRBJ2-7, with D hard to call. Germline CDR1 reads SQVTM; CDR2 reads ANQGSEA. The CDR3 has 11 residues. V was cut by 4 bases and J by 1 base, with 5 bases left in between. The CDR3 region has the DNA TGCAGCGTTGGGCATTCCTACGAGCAGTACTTC. It specifies CSVGHSYEQYF.

The gene calls are TRBV3-1 and TRBJ2-7; no firm D call. The germline V gene encodes CDR1 LGHDT and CDR2 YNNKEL (reference sequence). CDR3 length equals 12 residues. The germline V and J ends were trimmed by 1 base and 3 bases, with 4 bases remaining between them. CDR3 sequence (DNA): TGTGCCAGCAGCCAAGGCTTCTACGAGCAGTACTTC. It codes for CASSQGFYEQYF.

The chain links TRBV3-1 to TRBJ1-5, with 8 positions matching TRBD1. The CDR3 contains 15 residues. CDR1 is LGHDT, CDR2 YNNKEL, per germline (reference sequence). V gave up 1 base and J gave up 4 bases; unmatched junction bases: 3. Here the CDR3 reads CASSQGTGRNQPQHF. CDR3 DNA sequence: TGTGCCAGCAGCCAAGGGACAGGGCGGAATCAGCCCCAGCATTTT.

This clonotype has just one count. J is TRBJ2-5 and V is TRBV6-5; 7 bases agree with TRBD2. Germline CDR1 is MNHEY and CDR2 is SVGAGI. There are 15 residues in the CDR3. V was pared by 5 bases and J by 5 bases, with 11 bases of the junction left unmatched. CDR3 in amino acids: CASSPGTTWDETQYF. CDR3 DNA: TGTGCCAGCAGTCCCGGGACTACCTGGGATGAGACCCAGTACTTC.

The chain uses TRBV20-1 and TRBJ2-5; D could derive from TRBD1 or TRBD2 (6 bases each). Germline V gene lookup returns CDR1 DFQATT and CDR2 SNEGSKA (reference sequence). The CDR3 runs 14 residues. Trimming took off 3 bases at V and 3 bases at J, with 14 bases between the two ends. CDR3 in DNA: TGCAGTGCTAGCCCTCCGGGGGCGAAAGAGACCCAGTACTTC. It specifies CSASPPGAKETQYF.

The V and J genes are TRBV18 and TRBJ2-4; 10 bases agree with TRBD1. Trimming took 3 bases from V and 7 from J; bases not matched to a gene: 3. The CDR3 consists of 14 residues. Germline CDR1 and CDR2: KGHSH and LQKENI. The CDR3 DNA reads as TGTGCCAGCTCACCGATGGACAGGGGGAACATTCAGTACTTC. Protein product: CASSPMDRGNIQYF.

This chain joins TRBV4-1 and TRBJ2-1; TRBD2 matches at 13 bases. J gave up 7 bases and V 8 bases, and 14 bases lay outside the gene matches. The CDR3 has 17 residues. Germline lookup yields CDR1 MGHRA and CDR2 YSYEKL. In nucleotides, the CDR3 is TGCGCCAGCGGTATCTCGCGACTAGCGGGAGGAGGAAATGAGCAGTTCTTC. Translation: CASGISRLAGGGNEQFF.

The chain recombines TRBV7-2 with TRBJ1-5; no firm D call. Trimming took off 5 bases at V and 4 bases at J, with 6 bases between the two ends. The CDR3 length is 12 residues. CDR1 is SGHTA, CDR2 FQGNSA, per germline. CDR3 in DNA: TGTGCCAGCAGCCACATAAATCAGCCCCAGCATTTT. Protein sequence: CASSHINQPQHF.

J is TRBJ1-4 and V is TRBV15; weak D call: TRBD1 (5 bases). Trimming shortened V by 0 bases and J by 0 bases, and 8 bases separated the two germline ends. Germline CDR1 and CDR2: LNHNV and YYDKDF (reference sequence). The CDR3 sequence is 16 residues long. CDR3 in DNA: TGTGCCACCAGCAGAGAATGGGGGGCAACTAATGAAAAACTGTTTTTT. Protein: CATSREWGATNEKLFF.

The chain carries TRBV3-1 and TRBJ1-1; D remains unclear. The germline V gene has CDR1 LGHDT and CDR2 YNNKEL (reference sequence). The CDR3 has 13 amino acids. The germline V and J ends were trimmed by 1 base and 6 bases, with 9 bases remaining between them. CDR3 sequence reads: CASSQVSGPEAFF. Written as DNA, the CDR3 is TGTGCCAGCAGCCAAGTGTCAGGACCTGAAGCTTTCTTT.

The chain carries TRBV25-1 and TRBJ2-7, with 9 bases lining up with TRBD1. The ends lost 6 bases at V and 2 bases at J; junction bases unmatched: 2. Germline V gives CDR1 MGHDK, CDR2 SYGVNS. This CDR3 region has 13 residues. For the CDR3, the DNA is TGTGCCAGCAGCCGGACAGGGGCCTACGAGCAGTACTTC. Translating gives CASSRTGAYEQYF.

V usage is TRBV3-1 and J usage is TRBJ1-1; D not certain. CDR1 LGHDT and CDR2 YNNKEL come from the germline V gene (reference sequence). CDR3 length equals 14 residues. Trimming removed 0 bases at V and 0 bases at J, with 5 bases between. For the CDR3, the DNA is TGTGCCAGCAGCCAAGAGGGGATGAACACTGAAGCTTTCTTT. This encodes CASSQEGMNTEAFF.

The chain joins TRBV11-2 to TRBJ2-1; 9 bases agree with TRBD2. CDR1 and CDR2 (germline): SGHAT, FQNNGV. J gave up 9 bases and V 4 bases, and 16 bases lay outside the gene matches. The CDR3 contains 17 residues. The chain's CDR3 is CASSWLPGLAIIGEQFF. Written as DNA, the CDR3 is TGTGCCAGCAGCTGGCTACCGGGACTAGCAATTATCGGTGAGCAGTTCTTC.

The rearrangement uses TRBV6-6 and TRBJ2-7, with 9 bases aligning to TRBD1. The trim removed 10 bases at V and 6 bases at J, leaving 13 bases unmatched. In germline, CDR1 is MNHNY, CDR2 SVGAGI (reference sequence). CDR3 length: 14 residues. Here the CDR3 DNA reads TGTGCCATCAGAGGGACAGGGCCAGGGGCCGAGCAGTACTTC. This encodes CAIRGTGPGAEQYF.

The chain couples TRBV3-1 to TRBJ2-2, with TRBD1 matching 7 bases. The junction had 1 base not matched to a gene; V was cut back by 3 bases and J by 0 bases. The germline CDR1 and CDR2 sequences are LGHDT and YNNKEL (reference sequence). The CDR3 loop spans 15 amino acids. The CDR3 reads CASSHRGTNTGELFF. CDR3 in DNA: TGTGCCAGCAGCCACAGGGGGACGAACACCGGGGAGCTGTTTTTT.

The CDR3 reads CASSQVGGQGSYEQYF. Here the CDR3 DNA reads TGTGCCAGCAGCCAAGTTGGTGGACAGGGCTCCTACGAGCAGTACTTC. The chain couples TRBV3-1 to TRBJ2-7, with 8 bases identical to TRBD1. Germline V CDR1 and CDR2: LGHDT, YNNKEL (reference sequence). V was pared by 1 base and J by 0 bases, with 5 bases of the junction left unmatched. The length of the CDR3 is 16 residues.

V usage is TRBV29-1 and J usage is TRBJ2-7, with 8 bases that match TRBD1. Germline loops: CDR1 SQVTM, CDR2 ANQGSEA. Trimming took 8 bases from V and 5 from J; bases not matched to a gene: 11. This CDR3 is built from 13 residues. The CDR3 DNA reads as TGCAGCACACATACTGGACAGGGCCACGAGCAGTACTTC. Amino acids: CSTHTGQGHEQYF.

CDR3 bases: TGTGCCTCGGCGCGCGGACCTTCATACGAGCAGTACTTC. This gives the protein CASARGPSYEQYF. V usage is TRBV6-5 and J usage is TRBJ2-7; no reliable D call. The length of the CDR3 is 13 residues. V dropped 11 bases and J dropped 4 bases, with 18 bases sitting between them. Germline loops: CDR1 MNHEY, CDR2 SVGAGI.

The chain uses TRBV30 and TRBJ1-4, with D possibly TRBD1 on 5 matching bases. The CDR3 is 14 residues long. The germline CDR1 and CDR2 sequences are GTSNPN and SVGIG (reference sequence). V was clipped by 5 bases and J by 10 bases, with 20 bases between them. For the CDR3, the DNA is TGTGCCTGGGGGGCCGTCAGGGCGGGGAGAAAACTGTTTTTT. It is translated as CAWGAVRAGRKLFF.

The genes are TRBV20-1 and TRBJ2-7; possibly TRBD1 for D (6 bases). CDR1 is DFQATT, CDR2 SNEGSKA, per germline (reference sequence). Trimming stripped 4 bases from V and 5 bases from J, with 12 bases between. CDR3 length: 12 amino acids. CDR3: CSAMKGVDEQYF. The CDR3 coding sequence is TGCAGTGCTATGAAGGGGGTGGACGAGCAGTACTTC.

CDR3 DNA sequence: TGCAGTGCTAGGGGGCCGAACACTGAAGCTTTCTTT. It specifies CSARGPNTEAFF. The chain couples TRBV20-1 to TRBJ1-1; the D gene is possibly TRBD1 (5 bases). The CDR3 runs 12 residues. With 3 bases removed from V and 1 base from J, the gap between germline ends came to 6 bases. Germline V CDR1 and CDR2: DFQATT, SNEGSKA (reference sequence).

The rearrangement uses TRBV29-1 and TRBJ2-5; D unclear. The CDR3 extends over 13 amino acids. Germline CDR1 SQVTM, CDR2 ANQGSEA. V lost 3 bases and J lost 1, with 9 bases in between. The CDR3 here is CSVEFNFQETQYF. The CDR3 DNA follows: TGCAGCGTTGAGTTTAACTTCCAAGAGACCCAGTACTTC.

A note on this clonotype: The junction departs from the called germline gene at one end, perhaps through a read error. The V gene is TRBV7-2, the J gene TRBJ2-1, with TRBD1 matching over 8 bases. This CDR3 comprises 15 residues. Per the germline V gene, CDR1 is SGHTA and CDR2 is FQGNSA. DNA of the CDR3: TGTGCCAGCAGTCCAGGACAGGGCTCCAACAATGAGCAGTTCTTC. It codes for CASSPGQGSNNEQFF.